This T cell receptor (beta chain) was identified in a study of cytomegalovirus exposure and HLA in healthy donors. The CDR3 spans 15 residues. With 0 bases clipped from V and 5 bases from J, the junction kept 3 bases outside the gene matches. Germline CDR1 is SGHRS and CDR2 is YFSETQ. The PCR ran on 60 Vbeta and 13 Jbeta primers. Some clones are missing from TCRdb's copy, which holds only in-frame ones; the method was immunoSEQ multiplex PCR. Counted here are around 90,000 clones, around nine tenths occurring once; the ten biggest clones make up about 8.6%. V usage is TRBV5-1 and J usage is TRBJ2-5, with 11 bases lining up with TRBD1. Sample: PBMCs. The TCR sequence derives from a man aged 25 to 45 in good health and CMV-seropositive. The CDR3 loop reads CASSLGTGGVETQYF. The CDR3 DNA is TGCGCCAGCAGCTTGGGGACAGGGGGCGTGGAGACCCAGTACTTC.